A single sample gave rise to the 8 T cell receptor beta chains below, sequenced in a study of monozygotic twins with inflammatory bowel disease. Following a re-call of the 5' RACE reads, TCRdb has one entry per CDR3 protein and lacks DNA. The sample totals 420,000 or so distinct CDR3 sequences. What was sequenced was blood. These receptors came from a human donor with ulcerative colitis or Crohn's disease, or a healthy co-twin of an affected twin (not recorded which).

This CDR3 reads CASSLVASRWISYEQYF. V is TRBV7-6 and J is TRBJ2-7. The CDR3 has 17 amino acids. Germline values: CDR1 SGHVS, CDR2 FNYEAQ.

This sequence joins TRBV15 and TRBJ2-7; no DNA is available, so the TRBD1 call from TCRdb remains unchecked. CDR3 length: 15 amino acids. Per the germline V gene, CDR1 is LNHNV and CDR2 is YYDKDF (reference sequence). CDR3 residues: CATSRDPGQTYEQYF.

CDR3 sequence: CASSSGFGTQYF. V is TRBV12-3 or TRBV12-4 and J is TRBJ2-5; lacking DNA, the TRBD2 call made by TCRdb goes unchecked. This CDR3 is 12 amino acids long.

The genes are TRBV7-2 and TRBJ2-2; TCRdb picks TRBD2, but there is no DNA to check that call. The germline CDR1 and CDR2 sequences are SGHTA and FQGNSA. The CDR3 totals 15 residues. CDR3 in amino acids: CASTPGLAGGGELFF.

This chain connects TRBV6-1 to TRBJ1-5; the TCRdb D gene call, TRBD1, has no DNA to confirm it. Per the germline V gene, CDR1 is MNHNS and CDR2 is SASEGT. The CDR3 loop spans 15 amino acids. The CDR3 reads CASRSRGDSNQPQHF.

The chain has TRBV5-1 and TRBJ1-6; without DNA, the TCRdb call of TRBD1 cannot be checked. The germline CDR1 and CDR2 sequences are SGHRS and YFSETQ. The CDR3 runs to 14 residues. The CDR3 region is CASRLDRGGSPLHF.

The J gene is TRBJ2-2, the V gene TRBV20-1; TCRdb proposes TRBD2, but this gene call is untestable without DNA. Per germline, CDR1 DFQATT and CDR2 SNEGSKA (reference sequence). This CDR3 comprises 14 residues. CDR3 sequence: CSAPREPNTGELFF.

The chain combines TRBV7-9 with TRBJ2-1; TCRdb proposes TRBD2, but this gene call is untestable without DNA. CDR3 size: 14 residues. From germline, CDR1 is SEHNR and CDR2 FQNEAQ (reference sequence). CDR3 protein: CASRGLAGDNEQFF. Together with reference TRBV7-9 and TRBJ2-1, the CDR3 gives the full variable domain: DTGVSQNPRHKITKRGQNVTFRCDPISEHNRLYWYRQTLGQGPEFLTYFQNEAQLEKSRLLSDRFSAERPKGSFSTLEIQRTEQGDSAMYLCASRGLAGDNEQFFGPGTRLTVL.